This TCR beta chain was retrieved from a study of blood T cell repertoires in COVID-19. Study information: COVID-19 samples, acute and convalescent, were from the United States, Italy and Spain. PBMCs, B-cell-depleted T cells, or T cells provided the cDNA or gDNA that made up the material.

J was trimmed by 5 bases and V by 3 bases; bases with no gene match: 2. The CDR3 consists of 13 residues. The germline V gene has CDR1 MGHDK and CDR2 SYGVNS. In the original processing: For nucleated cells, counts were estimated from reference gene primer amplification. Repertoires were generated with immunoSEQ multiplex PCR, while TCRdb's copy carries only in-frame clones and drops some. V, J and clone size were drawn from that table, and D and trimming were deduced from the DNA. The sample includes over 100,000 clones, about nine tenths seen only once; the top ten take around 4.5%. This TCR came from a middle-aged man with acute or convalescent COVID-19. This chain connects TRBV25-1 to TRBJ2-5; 8 bases agree with TRBD1. Material: peripheral blood. The DNA for the CDR3 is TGTGCCAGCAGTGAGACAGGGGCGGAGACCCAGTACTTC. Its translation is CASSETGAETQYF.